Listed below are T cell receptor beta chains from one sample, sequenced in a study of T-cell reconstitution after alpha-beta-depleted transplantation in children. TCRdb re-called the PCR reads through MiXCR, storing one row per CDR3 protein. The sample includes some 200,000 distinct CDR3 sequences, about 6.3% of them seen just once. The material was PBMCs from the stem cell graft donor, obtained from the stem cell graft. The receptors come from a human donor who donated a stem cell graft to a child with Wiskott-Aldrich syndrome. CDR3s include the opening cysteine and the closing phenylalanine or tryptophan. D genes are given only for firm matches. Size tells how often a clone was seen (once, few, many) or the class of an expanded clone, and some rows leave it out.

D gene	clone size	V gene	J gene	CDR3 protein	CDR3 DNA
-	many	TRBV4-3	TRBJ1-6	CASSQESKNSPLHF	TGCGCCAGCAGCCAGGAGAGTAAAAATTCACCCCTCCACTTT
TRBD1	-	TRBV12-3/TRBV12-4	TRBJ2-7	CASSWVGQGDYEQYF	TGTGCCAGCAGTTGGGTAGGACAGGGAGACTACGAGCAGTACTTC
TRBD2	-	TRBV3-1	TRBJ2-1	CASSPSSGGYNEQFF	TGTGCCAGCAGCCCGTCCAGCGGGGGCTACAATGAGCAGTTCTTC
-	many	TRBV10-1	TRBJ1-6	CASSGSTDSPLHF	TGCGCCAGCAGTGGATCGACGGACTCACCCCTCCACTTT
-	many	TRBV5-1	TRBJ2-1	CASSLGTDNEQFF	TGCGCCAGCAGCTTGGGGACAGACAATGAGCAGTTCTTC
TRBD2	many	TRBV7-2	TRBJ2-7	CASSLVGIAGNEQYF	TGTGCCAGCAGCTTAGTCGGGATAGCGGGAAACGAGCAGTACTTC
-	many	TRBV5-1	TRBJ1-1	CASSIPPNTEAFF	TGCGCCAGCAGCATCCCCCCGAACACTGAAGCTTTCTTT
-	-	TRBV5-1	TRBJ2-7	CASSLYGGLYEQYF	TGCGCCAGCAGCTTGTACGGGGGTCTCTACGAGCAGTACTTC
TRBD2	many	TRBV5-1	TRBJ2-5	CASSRNGLAGGQETQYF	TGCGCCAGCAGCCGAAATGGACTAGCGGGTGGCCAAGAGACCCAGTACTTC
-	many	TRBV18	TRBJ1-2	CASSPPGQTDLNYGYTF	TGTGCCAGCTCACCACCTGGACAGACCGATCTGAACTATGGCTACACCTTC
-	-	TRBV21-1	TRBJ2-5	CASSPGHICETQYF	TGTGCCAGCAGCCCTGGGCACATCTGCGAGACCCAGTACTTC
-	-	TRBV7-9	TRBJ1-2	CASSLIEGGYGYTF	TGTGCCAGCAGCTTAATCGAGGGGGGCTATGGCTACACCTTC
-	many	TRBV5-5	TRBJ1-2	CASSLNMDYGYTF	TGTGCCAGCAGCCTAAACATGGACTATGGCTACACCTTC
TRBD1	many	TRBV6-5	TRBJ2-1	CASSYAQGINEQFF	TGTGCCAGCAGTTACGCACAGGGGATCAATGAGCAGTTCTTC